The clone carrying this TCR beta chain has only a few counts. The antigen is not known. The data are from a study of beta chain features in type 1 diabetes. Germline V gives CDR1 SGHRS, CDR2 YFSETQ. Between the trimmed V and J ends, which lost 0 bases and 0 bases, there was a span of 7 bases. The CDR3 contains 16 residues. Points from the study as a whole: When Type 1 diabetes patients were examined, their TCRB CDR3s proved moderately but significantly shorter in all four CD4+ subsets.

Expressed TCRB transcripts were sequenced, since all the RNA that had been isolated was reverse transcribed. The table came from immunoSEQ multiplex PCR; TCRdb's copy has only in-frame clones and leaves some out. The sample has hundreds of thousands of clones, around an eighth seen once. This chain connects TRBV5-1 to TRBJ1-6; no definite D call. Sequences were obtained from naive CD4+ T cells from blood. The sequence came from a man between 18 and 29 years old with type 1 diabetes. The CDR3 nucleotides are TGCGCCAGCAGCTTGGGCGGGAGCTCCTATAATTCACCCCTCCACTTT. It translates to CASSLGGSSYNSPLHF.